The clone carrying this TCR beta chain occurred once. Its antigen is still unknown. The CDR3 contains 12 residues. Trimming cost V 5 bases and J 4 bases, with 8 bases left between them. The V gene's germline CDR1 is SGHNT and CDR2 YYREEE (reference sequence). The data belong to a study of T cell responses to AZD1222 COVID-19 vaccine. Findings and caveats of the study: The study found vaccine-associated CD4 TCRs spanning spike, dominant at 160-218 and 743-854. Females outnumbered males among donors, who were mostly white British; clonal diversity was possibly underestimated. Spike-specific TCR breadth rose after two AZD1222 doses, and depth rose as well. Recipients of AZD1222 seropositive at baseline numbered only five or six.

Sequencing used immunoSEQ multiplex PCR; TCRdb keeps in-frame clones, though not all of them. The sample has about 130,000 clones, 90% seen once. Source: peripheral blood, taken on day 0 of MenACWY control vaccination. The chain recombines TRBV5-4 with TRBJ2-3; D is unresolved. The TCR sequence derives from an adult in good health. CDR3 loop: CASSVAADTQYF. CDR3 sequence (DNA): TGTGCCAGCAGTGTAGCTGCAGATACGCAGTATTTT.